Listed below are T cell receptor beta chains from one sample, sequenced in a study of blood T cell repertoires in COVID-19. The data were produced by immunoSEQ multiplex PCR, yet TCRdb's version contains in-frame clones alone and is incomplete. This sample has roughly 170,000 clones, with under 90% found just once. Sequencing was done on a sample of PBMCs or T cells enriched from blood (not recorded which). All receptors come from a man aged 45-65 years who had recovered from COVID-19. The CDR3 runs from the conserved cysteine through the conserved F or W. Fields, in order: V gene, J gene, D gene, clone size, CDR3 protein, CDR3 DNA. A D gene is named only where the DNA matches it firmly. Clone size is given for some rows only: seen once, a few or many times, or a class if the clone is expanded.

>TRBV12-3/TRBV12-4|TRBJ1-2|.|.
CASSTYRDGYTF
TGTGCCAGCAGTACATACAGGGATGGCTACACCTTC
>TRBV27|TRBJ2-1|TRBD2|.
CASSPTSGSNEQFF
TGTGCCAGCAGCCCGACTAGCGGGTCCAATGAGCAGTTCTTC
>TRBV9|TRBJ1-5|TRBD1|once
CASSAGDRGAAQPQHF
TGTGCCAGCAGCGCAGGGGACAGGGGAGCGGCTCAGCCCCAGCATTTT
>TRBV4-2|TRBJ1-3|.|.
CASSQGAAAGGNTIYF
TGTGCCAGCAGCCAAGGCGCTGCGGCAGGGGGAAACACCATATATTTT
>TRBV12-5|TRBJ2-3|TRBD2|.
CASGLVLGTSPGTQYF
TGTGCTAGTGGTTTGGTACTGGGGACTAGTCCGGGGACGCAGTATTTT
>TRBV30|TRBJ1-5|.|few
CAWRAGTLSNQPQHF
TGTGCCTGGAGAGCCGGGACACTCAGCAATCAGCCCCAGCATTTT
>TRBV5-5|TRBJ1-1|TRBD1|few
CASSLEPQGAIEAFF
TGTGCCAGCAGCTTGGAGCCCCAGGGGGCGATAGAAGCTTTCTTT
>TRBV6-5|TRBJ1-5|.|.
CASSFYSNQPQHF
TGTGCCAGCAGTTTTTATAGCAATCAGCCCCAGCATTTT
>TRBV15|TRBJ1-4|TRBD1|.
CATSPMSRGLFTGAREKLFF
TGTGCCACCAGCCCAATGTCCAGGGGGCTTTTTACCGGGGCGCGTGAAAAACTGTTTTTT
>TRBV6-6|TRBJ1-4|TRBD1|.
CASNDRPGGNEKLFF
TGTGCCAGCAATGATCGGCCAGGGGGTAATGAAAAACTGTTTTTT
>TRBV7-9|TRBJ2-5|TRBD1|.
CASSLWGQGEETQYF
TGTGCCAGCAGCTTATGGGGACAGGGGGAAGAGACCCAGTACTTC
>TRBV3-1/TRBV3-2|TRBJ1-3|TRBD1|.
CASSQPSGGITGNTIYF
TGTGCCAGCAGCCAACCATCAGGGGGCATAACTGGAAACACCATATATTTT
>TRBV4-2|TRBJ2-7|.|.
CASSQEITRGSYEQYF
TGTGCCAGCAGCCAAGAGATAACCAGGGGTTCCTACGAGCAGTACTTC
>TRBV4-3|TRBJ1-1|TRBD1|.
CASSPTTGDTEAFF
TGCGCCAGCAGCCCCACGACAGGGGACACTGAAGCTTTCTTT
>TRBV27|TRBJ2-6|TRBD1|.
CATGTGASGANVLTF
TGTGCCACCGGGACAGGGGCATCCGGGGCCAACGTCCTGACTTTC
>TRBV7-2|TRBJ2-5|.|.
CASSLKYSRGETQYF
TGTGCCAGCAGCTTAAAATACAGTCGGGGAGAGACCCAGTACTTC
>TRBV5-8|TRBJ1-6|TRBD1|.
CASSFYRGFSPLHF
TGTGCCAGCAGCTTTTACAGGGGGTTCTCACCCCTCCACTTT
>TRBV4-2|TRBJ2-3|TRBD2|.
CASSQGTSGGRDTQYF
TGTGCCAGCAGCCAAGGGACTAGCGGGGGGAGGGATACGCAGTATTTT
>TRBV21-1|TRBJ2-3|.|once
CASSEGRLAGGADTQYF
TGTGCCAGCAGCGAAGGACGACTAGCGGGGGGGGCAGATACGCAGTATTTT
>TRBV21-1|TRBJ2-7|.|.
CAPGIYEQYF
TGTGCCCCCGGGATCTACGAGCAGTACTTC
>TRBV5-1|TRBJ1-2|TRBD1|.
CASSGQGESEGYTF
TGCGCCAGCAGCGGACAGGGGGAAAGTGAAGGCTACACCTTC
>TRBV11-2|TRBJ2-1|TRBD1|.
CASTRQGIGNEQFF
TGTGCCAGCACCAGACAGGGTATCGGTAATGAGCAGTTCTTC
>TRBV10-3|TRBJ2-3|TRBD2|.
CAIRASGGRGTDTQYF
TGTGCCATCAGGGCTAGCGGGGGGCGAGGCACAGATACGCAGTATTTT
>TRBV6-6|TRBJ2-1|TRBD1|.
CASSYQGQGGFF
TGTGCCAGCAGTTACCAGGGACAGGGCGGTTTCTTC
>TRBV18|TRBJ2-3|TRBD1|.
CASSPFDRGFGDTQYF
TGTGCCAGCTCACCATTCGACAGGGGCTTTGGGGATACGCAGTATTTT
>TRBV12-3/TRBV12-4|TRBJ2-7|TRBD2|.
CASSVGGFHEQYF
TGTGCCAGCAGTGTCGGGGGGTTCCACGAGCAGTACTTC